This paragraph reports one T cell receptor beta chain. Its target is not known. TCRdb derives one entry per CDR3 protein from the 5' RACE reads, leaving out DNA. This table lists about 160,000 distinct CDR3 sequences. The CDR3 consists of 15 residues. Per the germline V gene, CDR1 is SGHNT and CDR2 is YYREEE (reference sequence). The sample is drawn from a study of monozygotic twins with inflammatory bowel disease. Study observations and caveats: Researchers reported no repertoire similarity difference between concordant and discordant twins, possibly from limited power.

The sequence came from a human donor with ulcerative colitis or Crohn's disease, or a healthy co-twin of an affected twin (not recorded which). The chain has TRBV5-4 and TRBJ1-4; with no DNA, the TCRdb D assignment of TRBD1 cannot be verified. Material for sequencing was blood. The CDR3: CASSEGQLFNEKLFF.